The 9 T cell receptor beta chains below come from one sample, sequenced in a study of vaccination and CD4 T cells after COVID-19. This sample's treatment: roughly 11-day PBMC culture with coronavirus spike peptide pools or control peptides (ViraFEST assay). Their recognized antigens are unknown. Sequence data for DNA of cultured CD4+ T cells were generated by the Oncomine TCR Beta short-read assay. TCRdb fed the PCR reads into MiXCR, producing one record per CDR3 protein. The sample contains 15,000 to 20,000 distinct CDR3 sequences, roughly 56% of which appear only once. The starting material was CD4+ T cells from blood, cultured in vitro, obtained after SARS-CoV-2 vaccination. The receptors stem from a human donor who had recovered from COVID-19.

The chain recombines TRBV20-1 with TRBJ2-2; TRBD2 aligns across 12 bases. The V and J ends lost 5 bases and 5 bases, in that order; junction bases with no gene match: 12. The CDR3 has 17 residues. CDR1 is DFQATT and CDR2 is SNEGSKA in the germline V gene (reference sequence). The CDR3 nucleotides read TGCAGTGCTGAAACGACTAGCGGGAGTTCGATGACCGGGGAGCTGTTTTTT. Its protein product is CSAETTSGSSMTGELFF.

CDR3 DNA: TGCAGTGCCACTAGCGGGGGGGCGAATGAGCAGTTCTTC. Its translation is CSATSGGANEQFF. The chain combines TRBV20-1 with TRBJ2-1; 13 bases align to TRBD2. CDR3 length: 13 amino acids. V lost 6 bases and J lost 7; bases outside the gene matches: 3. Germline V CDR1 and CDR2: DFQATT, SNEGSKA (reference sequence).

This chain links TRBV20-1 with TRBJ2-1; the D is unclear. Trimming left V 1 base short and J 3 bases short, with 7 bases between. This CDR3 contains 13 residues. CDR1 is DFQATT, CDR2 SNEGSKA, per germline (reference sequence). CDR3 in amino acids: CSARGTNYNEQFF. The DNA for the CDR3 is TGCAGTGCTAGAGGGACGAACTACAATGAGCAGTTCTTC.

The rearrangement uses TRBV6-2 or TRBV6-3 and TRBJ1-1; tentative D call: TRBD1 (6 bases). CDR3 length: 14 amino acids. The germline CDR1 and CDR2 sequences are MNHEY and SVGEGT. With 6 bases removed from V and 4 bases from J, the gap between germline ends came to 15 bases. CDR3: CASRPTGDPTEAFF. CDR3 DNA sequence: TGTGCCAGCAGGCCGACAGGTGACCCCACTGAAGCTTTCTTT.

The gene calls are TRBV6-2 or TRBV6-3 and TRBJ2-1; D call uncertain. Trimming took 6 bases from V and 0 from J, leaving 6 bases between them. Per the germline V gene, CDR1 is MNHEY and CDR2 is SVGEGT. This CDR3 contains 13 residues. CDR3 sequence reads: CASSTRSYNEQFF. The DNA of the CDR3 is TGTGCCAGCAGCACCCGCTCCTACAATGAGCAGTTCTTC.

This clonotype was seen only a few times. J is TRBJ1-1 and V is TRBV6-1; the D gene is possibly TRBD1 (5 bases). The germline gives CDR1 MNHNS, CDR2 SASEGT. Trimming cost V 4 bases and J 1 base, with 10 bases left between them. The CDR3 spans 14 residues. CDR3 amino acids: CASSGQGRNTEAFF. The CDR3 coding sequence is TGTGCCAGCAGTGGGCAGGGACGGAACACTGAAGCTTTCTTT.

The genes are TRBV6-2 or TRBV6-3 and TRBJ1-2, with D perhaps TRBD1 (6 bases). Germline CDR1 MNHEY, CDR2 SVGEGT. The ends were cut back, 6 bases at V and 6 bases at J, with 14 bases in the middle. CDR3 length: 13 amino acids. CDR3 region: CASRQGRTHGYTF. In DNA form, the CDR3 reads TGTGCCAGCAGACAGGGCCGTACCCATGGCTACACCTTC.

V gene TRBV27 combines with J gene TRBJ1-6, with D perhaps TRBD1 (5 bases). CDR1 MNHEY and CDR2 SMNVEV come from the germline V gene (reference sequence). V was pared by 5 bases and J by 0 bases, with 17 bases between. This CDR3 has 18 residues. CDR3 sequence: CASSLDGGQGSYNSPLHF. CDR3 nucleotides: TGTGCCAGCAGTCTCGATGGTGGCCAGGGCTCCTATAATTCACCCCTCCACTTT.

The V call is TRBV7-2, the J call TRBJ2-7, with TRBD2 matching over 10 bases. Germline V gives CDR1 SGHTA, CDR2 FQGNSA. Trimming removed 4 bases from V and 5 bases from J; junction bases left unmatched: 5. The CDR3 extends over 14 amino acids. The CDR3 DNA reads as TGTGCCAGCAGCTCGGGACTAGCGCCCGACGAGCAGTACTTC. The encoded protein is CASSSGLAPDEQYF.